This TCR beta chain was profiled in a study of OX40 agonist ivuxolimab in advanced cancers. For this clone: What it binds is not known.

Germline V gives CDR1 SGHNT, CDR2 YYREEE (reference sequence). With 4 bases removed from V and 6 bases from J, the gap between germline ends came to 7 bases. The CDR3 loop spans 12 amino acids. General observations from the study: The study found among the lowest clonal expansion in partial responders at 0.1-3.0 mg/kg.

Clones were read by immunoSEQ multiplex PCR, and TCRdb kept only the in-frame ones, dropping some. Of around 37,000 clones in the sample, 82% were seen once. Sequencing used CD4+ or CD8+ T cells sorted from blood, obtained in a trial of the OX40 agonist ivuxolimab. V usage is TRBV5-4 and J usage is TRBJ2-2; D call uncertain. The clonotype originates from an adult with an advanced solid tumor such as melanoma, head and neck, liver or kidney cancer. The CDR3 nucleotides are TGTGCCAGCAGCCTGCGCCCCGGGGAGCTGTTTTTT. Translating it yields CASSLRPGELFF.